A single sample gave rise to the 32 T cell receptor beta chains below, sequenced in a study of Graves' ophthalmopathy and Graves' hyperthyroidism. Amplifying from RNA transcripts, the study obtained TCR beta CDR3 regions. Second-round multiplex PCR came after first-round RT-PCR with HTBI primers. TCRdb reanalysed the multiplex PCR reads using MiXCR and keeps one entry per CDR3 protein. The table includes about 700,000 distinct CDR3 sequences, 35% to 50% detected once. Sequenced material: peripheral blood. Receptors were obtained from an adult man with Graves' ophthalmopathy.

This clonotype was seen ten or more times. The V and J genes are TRBV12-3 or TRBV12-4 and TRBJ1-2, with D perhaps TRBD1 (5 bases). The CDR3 has 15 amino acids. V lost 6 bases and J 0 bases, leaving 14 bases between the germline ends. The CDR3 nucleotides read TGTGCCAGCAGGCCCGACAGTGCTGCTAACTATGGCTACACCTTC. Protein sequence: CASRPDSAANYGYTF.

There are many counts of this clonotype. The chain is built from TRBV7-9 and TRBJ1-1; D possibly corresponds to TRBD1 (6 bases). This CDR3 region has 15 residues. The V and J ends lost 5 bases and 0 bases respectively, with 13 bases between them. The germline CDR1 and CDR2 sequences are SEHNR and FQNEAQ (reference sequence). The CDR3 DNA reads as TGTGCCAGCAGCCGCCCGGGACATTTGAACACTGAAGCTTTCTTT. This sequence encodes CASSRPGHLNTEAFF.

The chain joins TRBV6-5 to TRBJ2-7; the D gene could be TRBD1 or TRBD2 (5 bases each). The V end was cut by 6 bases, the J end by 9 bases, with 18 bases between. CDR3 length equals 13 residues. Germline lookup yields CDR1 MNHEY and CDR2 SVGAGI. CDR3 bases: TGTGCCAGCAGCCCCTCCGGGACGAGGGGGCAGTACTTC. Protein product: CASSPSGTRGQYF.

The genes are TRBV25-1 and TRBJ1-6; possibly TRBD1 for D (5 bases). Germline V gives CDR1 MGHDK, CDR2 SYGVNS. The V end was cut by 11 bases, the J end by 12 bases, with 20 bases between. This CDR3 comprises 13 residues. CDR3 in DNA: TGTGCCTGGAGTGCGGGACCACAAAGACCCCTCCACTTT. It codes for CAWSAGPQRPLHF.

The rearrangement links TRBV25-1 to TRBJ2-7; 11 bases match TRBD1. This CDR3 region has 15 residues. J lost 5 bases, V lost 6 bases, and 9 bases had no gene match. Germline values: CDR1 MGHDK, CDR2 SYGVNS. CDR3 in DNA: TGTGCCAGCAGACAGACCGGGACAGGGGGTGACGAGCAGTACTTC. It specifies CASRQTGTGGDEQYF.

This clonotype was detected many times. This chain links TRBV10-3 with TRBJ2-7, with 9 positions matching TRBD2. The length of the CDR3 is 13 residues. J gave up 6 bases and V 10 bases, and 10 bases lay outside the gene matches. Germline V gene lookup returns CDR1 ENHRY and CDR2 SYGVKD. The CDR3 reads CATHAGGPVEQYF. CDR3 in DNA: TGTGCCACACATGCGGGAGGGCCTGTCGAGCAGTACTTC.

V is TRBV7-9 and J is TRBJ1-2; TRBD1 is a possible D gene (5 bases). The ends were cut back, 5 bases at V and 3 bases at J, with 13 bases in the middle. The CDR3 loop spans 14 amino acids. Germline V gene data show CDR1 as SEHNR and CDR2 as FQNEAQ (reference sequence). The CDR3 reads CASSPRGGDYGYTF. Here the CDR3 DNA reads TGTGCCAGCAGCCCGCGGGGCGGCGACTATGGCTACACCTTC.

This clonotype was seen a handful of times. V gene TRBV7-6 combines with J gene TRBJ2-7; TRBD2 aligns across 8 bases. Germline V CDR1 and CDR2: SGHVS, FNYEAQ. This CDR3 is 16 amino acids long. V lost 1 base, J lost 3 bases, and 8 bases stayed unmatched. The CDR3 DNA reads TGTGCCAGCAGCTTAGGACCGGGACTAGACAACTACGAGCAGTACTTC. This sequence encodes CASSLGPGLDNYEQYF. The full variable domain, in which reference TRBV7-6 and TRBJ2-7 provide the parts outside the CDR3, is GAGVSQSPRYKVTKRGQDVALRCDPISGHVSLYWYRQALGQGPEFLTYFNYEAQQDKSGLPNDRFSAERPEGSISTLTIQRTEQRDSAMYRCASSLGPGLDNYEQYFGPGTRLTVT.

The chain couples TRBV20-1 to TRBJ2-7; D perhaps matches TRBD2 (6 bases). The V end lost 5 bases, the J end lost 0 bases, and 17 bases lay between the germline ends. Germline CDR1 DFQATT, CDR2 SNEGSKA (reference sequence). The CDR3 is made up of 15 amino acids. CDR3 sequence reads: CSAESGGRSSYEQYF. Here the CDR3 DNA reads TGCAGTGCTGAGAGTGGGGGGAGGAGCTCCTACGAGCAGTACTTC.

This clonotype showed up just a few times. The V and J genes are TRBV24-1 and TRBJ1-5; no definite D call. V shed 4 bases and J shed 4 bases, with 10 bases lying between them. This CDR3 has 14 amino acids. The V gene's germline CDR1 is KGHDR and CDR2 SFDVKD. The CDR3 is CATSEGVVNQPQHF. The CDR3 DNA is TGTGCCACCAGTGAAGGTGTGGTGAATCAGCCCCAGCATTTT.

This clonotype has more than one count but fewer than ten. The CDR3 loop reads CASSIALVSSGRGYEQYF. DNA of the CDR3: TGTGCCAGTAGTATAGCTCTCGTGTCTAGCGGGAGAGGATACGAGCAGTACTTC. The chain employs TRBV19 and TRBJ2-7, with TRBD2 identical over 10 bases. Germline CDR1 reads LNHDA; CDR2 reads SQIVND (reference sequence). This CDR3 region has 18 residues. V was clipped by 1 base and J by 4 bases; unmatched bases: 13. The full variable domain, rest sourced from reference TRBV19 and TRBJ2-7, is DGGITQSPKYLFRKEGQNVTLSCEQNLNHDAMYWYRQDPGQGLRLIYYSQIVNDFQKGDIAEGYSVSREKKESFPLTVTSAQKNPTAFYLCASSIALVSSGRGYEQYFGPGTRLTVT.

The chain is built from TRBV10-2 and TRBJ2-5; 9 bases fit TRBD1. The CDR3 sequence is 17 residues long. Per germline, CDR1 WSHSY and CDR2 SAAADI. The junction had 15 bases not matched to a gene; V was cut back by 6 bases and J by 4 bases. CDR3 in amino acids: CASSQGFAPGQGETQYF. The DNA for the CDR3 is TGCGCCAGCAGCCAAGGGTTTGCACCGGGACAGGGAGAGACCCAGTACTTC.

The genes are TRBV20-1 and TRBJ1-2; D might be TRBD1 (5 bases). The CDR3 loop spans 17 amino acids. V was trimmed by 6 bases and J by 2 bases, leaving 25 bases between them. The V gene's germline CDR1 is DFQATT and CDR2 SNEGSKA (reference sequence). The CDR3 nucleotides read TGCAGTGCAAAAAGCCCGGGGACTGAGAATGTGAACTATGGCTACACCTTC. Residues: CSAKSPGTENVNYGYTF.

V is TRBV24-1 and J is TRBJ2-3, with 12 nucleotides matching TRBD2. Germline V gene data show CDR1 as KGHDR and CDR2 as SFDVKD. After removal of 4 bases from V and 6 bases from J, the junction contained 4 bases not matched to a gene. This CDR3 comprises 15 residues. The CDR3: CATSDSGTSGDTQYF. The CDR3 coding sequence is TGTGCCACCAGTGACTCCGGGACTAGCGGGGATACGCAGTATTTT.

This clonotype was counted a few times. This chain uses TRBV7-8 with TRBJ1-2; TRBD1 might be the D (6 bases). The germline V and J ends were trimmed by 1 base and 0 bases, with 9 bases remaining between them. The CDR3 sequence is 15 residues long. Germline assignment: CDR1 SGHVS and CDR2 FQNEAQ. The CDR3 region has the DNA TGTGCCAGCAGCTTAGACAGGGCCCCTAACTATGGCTACACCTTC. Amino acid sequence: CASSLDRAPNYGYTF.

The chain couples TRBV7-9 to TRBJ1-2; 11 nucleotides agree with TRBD1. The CDR3 consists of 15 residues. V shed 5 bases and J 6 bases; nucleotides not matched to a gene: 8. Germline CDR1 and CDR2: SEHNR and FQNEAQ (reference sequence). The CDR3, as DNA: TGTGCCAGCAGCCCCCGGGACAGGGGGGCTCATGGCTACACCTTC. Protein: CASSPRDRGAHGYTF.

The V and J genes are TRBV25-1 and TRBJ1-2, with D perhaps matching TRBD1 (5 bases). Trimming stripped 6 bases from V and 7 bases from J, with 15 bases between. This CDR3 has 13 residues. In germline, CDR1 is MGHDK, CDR2 SYGVNS. The CDR3 DNA reads TGTGCCAGCAGGGAGACAGCCGCCCTTGGCTACACCTTC. Its protein product is CASRETAALGYTF.

The J gene is TRBJ1-3, the V gene TRBV5-6; D perhaps matches TRBD1 (6 bases). Trimming cost V 2 bases and J 7 bases, with 16 bases left between them. CDR3 length: 15 residues. The germline CDR1 and CDR2 sequences are SGHDT and YYEEEE. The CDR3 nucleotides read TGTGCCAGCAGCTTCCGTGGACAGAGGAGGAACACCATATATTTT. This translates into CASSFRGQRRNTIYF.

V is TRBV25-1 and J is TRBJ1-2; D is unclear. Trimming shortened V by 7 bases and J by 4 bases, and 16 bases separated the two germline ends. Looked up from germline, CDR1 is MGHDK and CDR2 is SYGVNS. This CDR3 has 14 amino acids. The CDR3 DNA is TGTGCCAGCACCACGGGCAGGCCGGCCTATGGCTACACCTTC. It specifies CASTTGRPAYGYTF.

This sequence joins TRBV24-1 and TRBJ2-5; no definite D call. This CDR3 has 13 residues. Germline V lookup: CDR1 KGHDR, CDR2 SFDVKD. With 9 bases removed from V and 2 bases from J, the gap between germline ends came to 12 bases. The CDR3 protein is CATGWPLQETQYF. In DNA, the CDR3 is TGTGCCACCGGGTGGCCCCTACAAGAGACCCAGTACTTC.

This clonotype was recorded many times. The chain recombines TRBV29-1 with TRBJ2-7; no clear D gene. Trimming shortened V by 7 bases and J by 0 bases, and 13 bases separated the two germline ends. Looked up from germline, CDR1 is SQVTM and CDR2 is ANQGSEA. The CDR3 loop spans 13 amino acids. The chain's CDR3 is CSAIGQASYEQYF. The CDR3 DNA reads as TGCAGCGCCATCGGGCAGGCCTCCTACGAGCAGTACTTC.

The chain has TRBV29-1 and TRBJ2-2, with 10 bases aligning to TRBD1. The V gene end was trimmed by 3 bases and the J gene end by 6 bases; junction bases not matched to a gene: 10. The CDR3 spans 16 residues. Germline V gives CDR1 SQVTM, CDR2 ANQGSEA. The CDR3 DNA is TGCAGCGTTGACTTGTCGGACAGGGGGGTCGCCGGGGAGCTGTTTTTT. It is translated as CSVDLSDRGVAGELFF.

Ten or more counts support this clonotype. This chain links TRBV12-3 or TRBV12-4 with TRBJ1-2, with 9 nucleotides matching TRBD1. With V trimmed by 6 bases and J by 8 bases, 7 bases remained unmatched. The CDR3 runs 13 residues. The CDR3 DNA is TGTGCCAGCAGCCCACAGGGGGCGTCGGGCTACACCTTC. Amino acid sequence: CASSPQGASGYTF.

In its sample, this clonotype was seen many times. The chain uses TRBV7-3 and TRBJ1-3; possibly TRBD1 for D (5 bases). V lost 2 bases and J lost 3, with 14 bases in between. CDR3 size: 16 residues. Germline CDR1 reads SGHTA; CDR2 reads FQGTGA. The CDR3 nucleotides read TGTGCCAGCAGCTTACAGAGCCACACAGGTGGAAACACCATATATTTT. Its protein is CASSLQSHTGGNTIYF.

Remarks on this clonotype: Since a much larger clone is just one base distant, this may be a read error. The genes are TRBV7-2 and TRBJ2-5, with D perhaps being TRBD1 or TRBD2 (5 bases each). The germline V gene encodes CDR1 SGHTA and CDR2 FQGNSA. The length of the CDR3 is 12 residues. CDR3 region: CASSPGPENQYF. CDR3 nucleotide sequence: TGTGCCAGCAGCCCGGGGCCGGAGAACCAGTACTTC.

The chain joins TRBV25-1 to TRBJ2-5; 8 bases map to TRBD1. This CDR3 has 15 residues. Losses at the gene ends were 3 bases for V and 5 bases for J; bases not matched to a gene: 8. Germline CDR1 is MGHDK and CDR2 is SYGVNS. CDR3 in DNA: TGTGCCAGCAGTGATCGGACAGGGCCGAGCGAGACCCAGTACTTC. Amino acid sequence: CASSDRTGPSETQYF.

This clonotype was seen more than once but under ten times. The chain employs TRBV20-1 and TRBJ2-7; D is tentatively TRBD1 or TRBD2 (5 bases each). The CDR3 runs to 13 residues. V was clipped by 7 bases and J by 2 bases, with 15 bases between them. Germline lookup yields CDR1 DFQATT and CDR2 SNEGSKA (reference sequence). CDR3 in DNA: TGCAGTGGACGGGATGACAGCGCCTACGAGCAGTACTTC. Translating gives CSGRDDSAYEQYF.

The CDR3: CASSIHPVKGAFTGELFF. For the CDR3, the DNA is TGTGCCAGTAGTATACACCCCGTGAAGGGTGCATTCACCGGGGAGCTGTTTTTT. V gene TRBV19 combines with J gene TRBJ2-2; D unresolved. Trimming took 2 bases from V and 4 from J, leaving 20 bases between them. The CDR3 totals 18 residues. Germline CDR1 is LNHDA and CDR2 is SQIVND (reference sequence).

As to this clonotype: This may arise from a read error, as a much more abundant clone is one base away. The CDR3 end shows no conserved phenylalanine or tryptophan, and so a read error is likely. This chain connects TRBV29-1 to TRBJ1-6; 12 bases agree with TRBD1. Germline V lookup: CDR1 SQVTM, CDR2 ANQGSEA. With V trimmed by 0 bases and J by 9 bases, 3 bases remained unmatched. The CDR3 has 15 amino acids. The CDR3 spells CSVEDGTGGSSPLHL. The CDR3 DNA follows: TGCAGCGTTGAAGACGGGACAGGGGGCTCTTCACCCCTCCACTTA.

As for this clonotype: A read error may be the cause here, since a much bigger clone is one base away. Here the CDR3 reads CASSLMGQEEAFF. CDR3 DNA sequence: TGTGCCAGCAGCTTAATGGGACAAGAAGAAGCTTTCTTT. The chain combines TRBV7-9 with TRBJ1-1, with a weak D call TRBD1 (6 bases). From germline, CDR1 is SEHNR and CDR2 FQNEAQ (reference sequence). The CDR3 is 13 amino acids. Trimming took off 2 bases at V and 8 bases at J, with 12 bases between the two ends.

The chain is built from TRBV20-1 and TRBJ2-5; 10 bases fit TRBD2. Germline-derived CDR1 and CDR2 are DFQATT and SNEGSKA (reference sequence). The junction had 9 bases not matched to a gene; V was cut back by 3 bases and J by 2 bases. The CDR3 has 16 residues. In nucleotides, the CDR3 is TGCAGTGCTAGTCGAGCGGGAGGGCCGCGGCAAGAGACCCAGTACTTC. Its translation: CSASRAGGPRQETQYF.

This chain joins TRBV2 and TRBJ1-1, with 8 bases fitting TRBD1. The trim removed 9 bases at V and 4 bases at J, leaving 19 bases unmatched. CDR3 length equals 17 residues. Looked up from germline, CDR1 is SNHLY and CDR2 is FYNNEI. CDR3 nucleotides: TGTGCCAGTAGTTCGAGGACAGGGACCCCGGTGGGCACTGAAGCTTTCTTT. Its protein is CASSSRTGTPVGTEAFF.